Shown below are 2 T cell receptor beta chains from a single sample sequenced in a study of T cell clones after liver transplantation. Some clones are missing from TCRdb's copy, which holds only in-frame ones; the method was immunoSEQ multiplex PCR. The table records roughly 20,000 clones, around 90% of them present only once. The source material was CD8+ T cells from blood, sampled before liver transplant. All receptors derive from a human donor who received a liver transplant.

This CDR3 is CAGQTGPYEQYF. The CDR3 DNA sequence: TGTGCCGGACAGACAGGGCCCTACGAGCAGTACTTC. The chain links TRBV6-1 to TRBJ2-7; TRBD1 matches at 7 bases. Germline CDR1 and CDR2: MNHNS and SASEGT. This CDR3 has 12 residues. Trimming cost V 11 bases and J 2 bases; bases outside gene matches: 6.

The rearrangement joins TRBV29-1 to TRBJ2-7; D uncertain. Trimming took off 7 bases at V and 3 bases at J, with 16 bases between the two ends. The CDR3 length is 13 residues. Germline CDR1 is SQVTM and CDR2 is ANQGSEA. The CDR3 DNA follows: TGCAGCGCCCTTGATAAGTTCGGCTACGAGCAGTACTTC. Translation gives CSALDKFGYEQYF.